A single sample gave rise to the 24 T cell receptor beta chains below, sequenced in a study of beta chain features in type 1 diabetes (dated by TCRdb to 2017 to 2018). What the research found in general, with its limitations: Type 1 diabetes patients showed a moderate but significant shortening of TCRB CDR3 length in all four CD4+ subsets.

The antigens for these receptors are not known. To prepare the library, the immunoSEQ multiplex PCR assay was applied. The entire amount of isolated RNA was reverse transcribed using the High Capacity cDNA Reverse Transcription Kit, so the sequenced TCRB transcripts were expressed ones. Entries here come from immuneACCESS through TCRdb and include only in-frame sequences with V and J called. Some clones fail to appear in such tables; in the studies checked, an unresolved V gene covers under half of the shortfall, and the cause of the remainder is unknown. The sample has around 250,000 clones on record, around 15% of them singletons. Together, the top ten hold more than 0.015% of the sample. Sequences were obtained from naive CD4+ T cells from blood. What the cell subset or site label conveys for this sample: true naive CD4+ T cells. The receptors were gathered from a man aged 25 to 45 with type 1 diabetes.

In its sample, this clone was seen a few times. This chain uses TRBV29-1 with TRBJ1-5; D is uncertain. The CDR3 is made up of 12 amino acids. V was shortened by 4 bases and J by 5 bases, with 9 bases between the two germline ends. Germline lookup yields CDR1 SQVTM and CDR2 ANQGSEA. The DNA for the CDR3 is TGCAGCGTTGCCTCCGGGGATCAGCCCCAGCATTTT. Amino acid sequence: CSVASGDQPQHF. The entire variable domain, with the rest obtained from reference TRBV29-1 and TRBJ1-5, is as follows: SAVISQKPSRDICQRGTSLTIQCQVDSQVTMMFWYRQQPGQSLTLIATANQGSEATYESGFVIDKFPISRPNLTFSTLTVSNMSPEDSSIYLCSVASGDQPQHFGDGTRLSIL.

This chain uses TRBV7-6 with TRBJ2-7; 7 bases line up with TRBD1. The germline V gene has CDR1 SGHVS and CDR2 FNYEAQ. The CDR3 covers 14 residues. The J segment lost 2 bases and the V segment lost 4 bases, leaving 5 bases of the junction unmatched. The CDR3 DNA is TGTGCCAGCAGCTCGTCGACAGGGACCTACGAGCAGTACTTC. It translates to CASSSSTGTYEQYF.

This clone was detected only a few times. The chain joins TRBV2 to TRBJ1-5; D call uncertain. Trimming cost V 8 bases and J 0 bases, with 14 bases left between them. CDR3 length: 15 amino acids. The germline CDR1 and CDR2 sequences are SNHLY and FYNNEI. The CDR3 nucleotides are TGTGCCAGCGGGAGGCAGCCTTATAGCAATCAGCCCCAGCATTTT. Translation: CASGRQPYSNQPQHF. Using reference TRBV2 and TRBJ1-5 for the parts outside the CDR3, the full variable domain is EPEVTQTPSHQVTQMGQEVILRCVPISNHLYFYWYRQILGQKVEFLVSFYNNEISEKSEIFDDQFSVERPDGSNFTLKIRSTKLEDSAMYFCASGRQPYSNQPQHFGDGTRLSIL.

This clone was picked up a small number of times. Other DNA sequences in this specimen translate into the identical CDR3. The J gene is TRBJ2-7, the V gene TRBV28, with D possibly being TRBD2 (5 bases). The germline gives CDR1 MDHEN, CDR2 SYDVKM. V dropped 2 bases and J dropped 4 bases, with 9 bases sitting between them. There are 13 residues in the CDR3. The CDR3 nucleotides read TGTGCCAGCAGTTTAGGGCTAGCTTACGAGCAGTACTTC. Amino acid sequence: CASSLGLAYEQYF.

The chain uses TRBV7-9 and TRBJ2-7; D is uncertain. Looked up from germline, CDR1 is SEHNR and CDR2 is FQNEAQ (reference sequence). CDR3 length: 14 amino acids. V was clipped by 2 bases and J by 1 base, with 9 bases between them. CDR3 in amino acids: CASSLTENSYEQYF. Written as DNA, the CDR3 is TGTGCCAGCAGCTTAACAGAGAATTCCTACGAGCAGTACTTC.

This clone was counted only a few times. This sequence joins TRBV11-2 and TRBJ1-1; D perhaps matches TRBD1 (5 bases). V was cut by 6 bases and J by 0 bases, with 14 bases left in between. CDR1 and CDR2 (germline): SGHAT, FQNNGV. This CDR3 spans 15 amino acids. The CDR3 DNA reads TGTGCCAGCAGGCCATTAGCGGACATGAACACTGAAGCTTTCTTT. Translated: CASRPLADMNTEAFF. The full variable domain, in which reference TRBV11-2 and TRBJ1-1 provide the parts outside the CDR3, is EAGVAQSPRYKIIEKRQSVAFWCNPISGHATLYWYQQILGQGPKLLIQFQNNGVVDDSQLPKDRFSAERLKGVDSTLKIQPAKLEDSAVYLCASRPLADMNTEAFFGQGTRLTVV.

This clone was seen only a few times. DNA of the CDR3: TGTGCCAGCAGTGAACTAGCGGGGGGCTCCTACGAGCAGTACTTC. Translating gives CASSELAGGSYEQYF. The chain employs TRBV27 and TRBJ2-7; TRBD2 agrees at 12 bases. Trimming took 5 bases from V and 0 from J; bases not matched to a gene: 2. CDR1 is MNHEY, CDR2 SMNVEV, per germline (reference sequence). The CDR3 has 15 residues.

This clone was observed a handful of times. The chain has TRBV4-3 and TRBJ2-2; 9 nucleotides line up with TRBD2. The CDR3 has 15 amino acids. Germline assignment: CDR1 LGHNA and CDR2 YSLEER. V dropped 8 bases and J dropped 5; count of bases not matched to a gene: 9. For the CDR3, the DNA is TGCGCCAGCGGAGAGACTAGCGGAGGAACCGGGGAGCTGTTTTTT. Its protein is CASGETSGGTGELFF.

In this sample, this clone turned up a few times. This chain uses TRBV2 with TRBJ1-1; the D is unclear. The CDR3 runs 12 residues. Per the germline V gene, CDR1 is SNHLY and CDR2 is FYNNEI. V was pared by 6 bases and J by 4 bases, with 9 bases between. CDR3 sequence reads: CASRSGGTEAFF. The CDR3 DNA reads TGTGCCAGCAGGTCAGGAGGCACTGAAGCTTTCTTT. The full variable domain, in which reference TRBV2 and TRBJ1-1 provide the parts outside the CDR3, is EPEVTQTPSHQVTQMGQEVILRCVPISNHLYFYWYRQILGQKVEFLVSFYNNEISEKSEIFDDQFSVERPDGSNFTLKIRSTKLEDSAMYFCASRSGGTEAFFGQGTRLTVV.

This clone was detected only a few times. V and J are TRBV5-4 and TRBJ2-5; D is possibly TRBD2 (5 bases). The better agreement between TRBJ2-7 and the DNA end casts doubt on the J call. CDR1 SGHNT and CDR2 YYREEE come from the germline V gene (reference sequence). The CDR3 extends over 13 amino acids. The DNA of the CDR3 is TGTGCCAGCAGCTTCGACGGACTCTACGAGCAGTACTTC. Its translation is CASSFDGLYEQYF.

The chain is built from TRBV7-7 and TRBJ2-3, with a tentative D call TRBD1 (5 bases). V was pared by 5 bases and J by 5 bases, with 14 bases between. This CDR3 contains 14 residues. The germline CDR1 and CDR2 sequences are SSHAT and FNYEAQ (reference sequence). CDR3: CASSLGTGGDTQYF. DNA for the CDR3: TGTGCCAGCAGCCTCGGCACAGGTGGAGATACGCAGTATTTT.

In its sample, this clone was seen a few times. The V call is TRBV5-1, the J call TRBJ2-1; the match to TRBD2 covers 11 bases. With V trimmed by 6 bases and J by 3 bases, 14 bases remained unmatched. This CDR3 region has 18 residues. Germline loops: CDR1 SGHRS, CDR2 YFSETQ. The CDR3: CASTSGSLGTSGYNEQFF. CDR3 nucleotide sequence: TGCGCCAGCACCTCTGGTTCGCTGGGGACTAGCGGCTACAATGAGCAGTTCTTC.

This chain's CDR3 is CASSLSLAGETQYF. For the CDR3, the DNA is TGCGCCAGCAGCCTCTCACTAGCGGGAGAGACCCAGTACTTC. The rearrangement links TRBV5-1 to TRBJ2-5, with 9 positions matching TRBD2. J gave up 4 bases and V 4 bases, and 5 bases lay outside the gene matches. The germline V gene has CDR1 SGHRS and CDR2 YFSETQ. The CDR3 extends over 14 amino acids.

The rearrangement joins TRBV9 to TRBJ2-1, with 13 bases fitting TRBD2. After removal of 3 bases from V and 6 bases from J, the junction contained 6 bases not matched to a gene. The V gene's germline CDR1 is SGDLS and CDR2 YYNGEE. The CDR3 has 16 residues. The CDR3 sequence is CASSALLAGGGNEQFF. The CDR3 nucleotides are TGTGCCAGCAGCGCCCTACTAGCGGGAGGGGGCAATGAGCAGTTCTTC.

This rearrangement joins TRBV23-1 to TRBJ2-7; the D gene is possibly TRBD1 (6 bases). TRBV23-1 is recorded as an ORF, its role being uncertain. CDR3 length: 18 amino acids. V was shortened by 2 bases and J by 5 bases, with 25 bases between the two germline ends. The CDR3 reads CASSQRLPGHRLENEQYF. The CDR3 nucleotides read TGCGCCAGCAGTCAACGACTCCCGGGACACCGGTTGGAGAACGAGCAGTACTTC.

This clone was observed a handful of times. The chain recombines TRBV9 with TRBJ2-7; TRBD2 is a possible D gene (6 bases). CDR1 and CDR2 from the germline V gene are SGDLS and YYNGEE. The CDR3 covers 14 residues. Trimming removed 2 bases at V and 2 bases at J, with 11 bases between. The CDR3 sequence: CASSVGGPTYEQYF. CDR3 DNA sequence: TGTGCCAGCAGCGTTGGAGGGCCGACCTACGAGCAGTACTTC.

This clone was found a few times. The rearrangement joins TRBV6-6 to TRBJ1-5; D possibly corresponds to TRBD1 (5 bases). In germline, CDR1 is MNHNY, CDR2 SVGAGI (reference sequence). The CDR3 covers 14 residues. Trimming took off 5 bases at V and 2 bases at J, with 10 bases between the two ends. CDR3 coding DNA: TGTGCCAGCAGTCAGGGTATGGGCAATCAGCCCCAGCATTTT. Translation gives CASSQGMGNQPQHF.

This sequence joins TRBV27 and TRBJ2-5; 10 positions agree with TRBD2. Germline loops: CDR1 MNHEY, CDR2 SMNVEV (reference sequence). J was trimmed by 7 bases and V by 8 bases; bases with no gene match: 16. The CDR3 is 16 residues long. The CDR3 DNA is TGTGCCAGCTCTATCGCGCCTAGCGGGAGTGTGGGGACCCAGTACTTC. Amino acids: CASSIAPSGSVGTQYF.

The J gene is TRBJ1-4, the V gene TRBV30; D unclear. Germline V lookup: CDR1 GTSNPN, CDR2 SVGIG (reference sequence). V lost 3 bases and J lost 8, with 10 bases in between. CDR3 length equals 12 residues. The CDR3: CAWRSGGEKLFF. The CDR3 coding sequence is TGTGCCTGGAGGTCAGGTGGGGAAAAACTGTTTTTT.

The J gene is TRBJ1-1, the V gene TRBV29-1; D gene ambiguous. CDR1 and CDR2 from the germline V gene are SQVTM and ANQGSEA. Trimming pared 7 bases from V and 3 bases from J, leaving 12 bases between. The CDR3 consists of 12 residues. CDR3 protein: CSAAVEHTEAFF. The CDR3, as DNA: TGCAGCGCCGCGGTGGAGCACACTGAAGCTTTCTTT.

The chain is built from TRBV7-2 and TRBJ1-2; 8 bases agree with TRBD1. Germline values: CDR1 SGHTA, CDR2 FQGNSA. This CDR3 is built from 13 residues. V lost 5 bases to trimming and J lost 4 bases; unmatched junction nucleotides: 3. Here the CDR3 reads CASSLDRGYGYTF. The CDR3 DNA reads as TGTGCCAGCAGCCTCGACAGGGGCTATGGCTACACCTTC.

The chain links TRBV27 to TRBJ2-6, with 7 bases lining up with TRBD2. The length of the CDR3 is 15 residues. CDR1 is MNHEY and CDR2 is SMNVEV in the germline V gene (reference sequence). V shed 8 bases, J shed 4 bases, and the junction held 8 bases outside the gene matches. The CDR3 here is CASAAGRVGANVLTF. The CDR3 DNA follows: TGTGCCAGCGCAGCGGGGAGGGTCGGGGCCAACGTCCTGACTTTC.

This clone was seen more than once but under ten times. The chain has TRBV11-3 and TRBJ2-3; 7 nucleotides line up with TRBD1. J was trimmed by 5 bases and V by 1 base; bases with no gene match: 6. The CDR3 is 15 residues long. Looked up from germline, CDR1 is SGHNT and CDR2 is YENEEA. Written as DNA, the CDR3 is TGTGCCAGCAGCTTAGGACAGGGTCCAGAAGATACGCAGTATTTT. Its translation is CASSLGQGPEDTQYF.

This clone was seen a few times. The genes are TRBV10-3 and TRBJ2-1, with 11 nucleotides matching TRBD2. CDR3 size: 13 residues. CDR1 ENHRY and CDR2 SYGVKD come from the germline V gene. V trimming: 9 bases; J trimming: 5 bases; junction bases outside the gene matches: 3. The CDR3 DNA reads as TGTGCCATTGGACTAGCGGGTAACAATGAGCAGTTCTTC. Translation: CAIGLAGNNEQFF.